This TCR beta chain was observed in a study of shared clonotypes between healthy human individuals. PBMC DNA, left unsorted, was sequenced on ten immunoSEQ deep assay plates. Measured with immunoSEQ multiplex PCR; TCRdb has only the in-frame clones, and not every one. In the table there are about 560,000 clones, about 80% of which are singletons. The CDR3 sequence is 14 residues long. Trimming pared 6 bases from V and 5 bases from J, leaving 16 bases between. Germline-derived CDR1 and CDR2 are SEHNR and FQNEAQ (reference sequence). The chain couples TRBV7-9 to TRBJ1-2; maybe TRBD1 (5 bases). The specimen was PBMCs. The TCR was taken from a middle-aged woman in good health. Some clones in this sample may be carry-over from other donors' samples. CDR3: CASRSPSGRYGYTF. CDR3 in DNA: TGTGCCAGCAGAAGCCCGTCGGGGCGATATGGCTACACCTTC.